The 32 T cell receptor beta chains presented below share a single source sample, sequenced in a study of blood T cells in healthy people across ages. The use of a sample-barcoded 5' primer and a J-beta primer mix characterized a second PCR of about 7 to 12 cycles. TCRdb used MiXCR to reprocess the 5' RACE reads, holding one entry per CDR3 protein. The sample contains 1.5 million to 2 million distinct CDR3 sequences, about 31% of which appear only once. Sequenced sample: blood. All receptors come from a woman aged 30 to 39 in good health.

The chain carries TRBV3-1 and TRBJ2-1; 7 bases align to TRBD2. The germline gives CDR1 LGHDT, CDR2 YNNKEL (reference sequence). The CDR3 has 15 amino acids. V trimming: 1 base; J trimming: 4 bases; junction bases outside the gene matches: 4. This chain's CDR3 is CASSQVGLGYNEQFF. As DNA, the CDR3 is TGTGCCAGCAGCCAAGTCGGACTAGGTTACAATGAGCAGTTCTTC.

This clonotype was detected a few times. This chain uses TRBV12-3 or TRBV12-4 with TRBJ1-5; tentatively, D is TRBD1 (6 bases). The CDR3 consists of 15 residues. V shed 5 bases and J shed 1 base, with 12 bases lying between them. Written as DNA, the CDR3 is TGTGCCAGCAGTAGACACAGGGACAGCAATCAGCCCCAGCATTTT. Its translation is CASSRHRDSNQPQHF.

CDR3 DNA sequence: TGTGCCAGCAGCCAAGATCCATCCAAGTACCAAGAGACCCAGTACTTC. Its protein is CASSQDPSKYQETQYF. The V call is TRBV3-1, the J call TRBJ2-5; no clear D. CDR1 and CDR2 from the germline V gene are LGHDT and YNNKEL (reference sequence). The CDR3 covers 16 residues. V gave up 0 bases and J gave up 0 bases, with 11 bases separating them.

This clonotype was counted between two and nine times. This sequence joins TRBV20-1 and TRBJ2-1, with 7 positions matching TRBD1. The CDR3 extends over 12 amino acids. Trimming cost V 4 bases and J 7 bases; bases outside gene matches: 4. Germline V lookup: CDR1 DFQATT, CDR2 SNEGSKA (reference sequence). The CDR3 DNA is TGCAGTGCTACCAACAGGGGAAATGAGCAGTTCTTC. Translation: CSATNRGNEQFF.

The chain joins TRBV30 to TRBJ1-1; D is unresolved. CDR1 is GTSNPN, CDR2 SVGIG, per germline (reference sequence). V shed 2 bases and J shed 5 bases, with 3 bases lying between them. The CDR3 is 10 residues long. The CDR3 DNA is TGTGCCTGGAGTCGGACTGAAGCTTTCTTT. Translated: CAWSRTEAFF.

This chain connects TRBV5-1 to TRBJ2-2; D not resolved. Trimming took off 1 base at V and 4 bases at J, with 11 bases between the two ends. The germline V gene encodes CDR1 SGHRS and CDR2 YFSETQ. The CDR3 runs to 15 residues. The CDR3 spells CASSLLGPGTGELFF. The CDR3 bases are TGCGCCAGCAGCTTGTTAGGGCCCGGCACCGGGGAGCTGTTTTTT.

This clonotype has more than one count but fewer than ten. CDR3: CASSSLVGGQEQFF. In nucleotides, the CDR3 is TGTGCCAGCAGTTCCCTCGTTGGGGGACAAGAGCAGTTCTTC. The chain couples TRBV27 to TRBJ2-1, with D perhaps TRBD1 (6 bases). Germline V gene data show CDR1 as MNHEY and CDR2 as SMNVEV (reference sequence). Trimming took 4 bases from V and 10 from J, leaving 17 bases between them. The length of the CDR3 is 14 residues.

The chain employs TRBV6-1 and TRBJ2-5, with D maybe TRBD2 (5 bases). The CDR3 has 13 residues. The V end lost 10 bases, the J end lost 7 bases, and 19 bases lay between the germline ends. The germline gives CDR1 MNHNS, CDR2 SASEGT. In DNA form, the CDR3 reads TGTGCCACCGCCGAGGACTCCGGCGGGACCCAGTACTTC. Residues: CATAEDSGGTQYF.

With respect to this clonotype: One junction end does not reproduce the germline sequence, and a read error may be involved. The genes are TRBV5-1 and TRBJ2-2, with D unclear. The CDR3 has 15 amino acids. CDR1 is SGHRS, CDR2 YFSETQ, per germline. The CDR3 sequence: CANSLGSPGTGELFF. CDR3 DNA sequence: TGCGCCAACAGCTTGGGCAGCCCTGGTACCGGGGAGCTGTTTTTT.

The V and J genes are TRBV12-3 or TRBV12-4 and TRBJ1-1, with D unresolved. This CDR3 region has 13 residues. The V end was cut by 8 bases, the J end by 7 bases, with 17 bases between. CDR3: CASRLHKAHEAFF. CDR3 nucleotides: TGTGCCAGCCGTCTCCACAAGGCACATGAAGCTTTCTTT.

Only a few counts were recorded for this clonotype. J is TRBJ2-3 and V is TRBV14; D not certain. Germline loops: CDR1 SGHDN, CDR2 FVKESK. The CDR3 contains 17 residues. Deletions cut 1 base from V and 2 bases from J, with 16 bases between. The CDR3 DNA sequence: TGTGCCAGCAGCCAAGTCCGTCGGGTAACGGCCACAGATACGCAGTATTTT. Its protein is CASSQVRRVTATDTQYF.

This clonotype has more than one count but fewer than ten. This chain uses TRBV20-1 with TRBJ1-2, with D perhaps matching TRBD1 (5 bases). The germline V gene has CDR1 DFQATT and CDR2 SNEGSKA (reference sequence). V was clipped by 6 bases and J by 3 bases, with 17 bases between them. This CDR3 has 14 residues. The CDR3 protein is CSALGNVGDYGYTF. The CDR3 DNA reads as TGCAGTGCCCTTGGGAATGTGGGGGACTATGGCTACACCTTC.

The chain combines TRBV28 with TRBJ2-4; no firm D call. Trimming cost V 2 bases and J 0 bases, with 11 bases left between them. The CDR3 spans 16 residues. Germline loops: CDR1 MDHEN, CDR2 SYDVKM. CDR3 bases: TGTGCCAGCAGTTTACCAGGCACGCTAGCCAAAAACATTCAGTACTTC. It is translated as CASSLPGTLAKNIQYF. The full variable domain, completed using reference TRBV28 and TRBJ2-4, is DVKVTQSSRYLVKRTGEKVFLECVQDMDHENMFWYRQDPGLGLRLIYFSYDVKMKEKGDIPEGYSVSREKKERFSLILESASTNQTSMYLCASSLPGTLAKNIQYFGAGTRLSVL.

CDR3 sequence reads: CASSVRTSGGPQGDTQYF. The CDR3, as DNA: TGCGCCAGCAGTGTCAGGACTAGCGGGGGGCCCCAGGGGGATACGCAGTATTTT. J is TRBJ2-3 and V is TRBV10-2; TRBD2 matches 14 bases. CDR1 and CDR2 (germline): WSHSY, SAAADI. Germline trimming cut 4 bases from V and 6 bases from J; bases unmatched to any gene: 12. The CDR3 spans 18 residues.

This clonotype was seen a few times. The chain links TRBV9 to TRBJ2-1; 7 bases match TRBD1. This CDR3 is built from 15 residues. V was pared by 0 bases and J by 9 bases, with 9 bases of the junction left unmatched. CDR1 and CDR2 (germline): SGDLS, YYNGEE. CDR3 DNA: TGTGCCAGCAGCGTAGATAGGGGGCCTCCGGGTGAGCAGTTCTTC. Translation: CASSVDRGPPGEQFF.

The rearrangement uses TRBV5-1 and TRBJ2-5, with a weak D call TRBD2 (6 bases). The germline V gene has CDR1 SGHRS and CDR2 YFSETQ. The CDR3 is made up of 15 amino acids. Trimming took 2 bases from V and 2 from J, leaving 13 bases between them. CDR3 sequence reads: CASSFVGGSQETQYF. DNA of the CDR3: TGCGCCAGCAGCTTCGTTGGGGGGAGTCAAGAGACCCAGTACTTC.

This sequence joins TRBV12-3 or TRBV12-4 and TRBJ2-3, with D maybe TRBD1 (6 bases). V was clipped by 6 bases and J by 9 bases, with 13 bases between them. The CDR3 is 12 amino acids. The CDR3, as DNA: TGTGCCAGCAGCGAGGACAGAACCACGCAGTATTTT. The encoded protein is CASSEDRTTQYF.

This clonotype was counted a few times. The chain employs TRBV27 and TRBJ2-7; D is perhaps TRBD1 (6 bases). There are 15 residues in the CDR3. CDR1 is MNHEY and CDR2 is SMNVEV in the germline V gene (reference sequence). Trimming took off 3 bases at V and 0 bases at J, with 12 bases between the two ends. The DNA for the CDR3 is TGTGCCAGCAGTTTCAGGGGTGGCCCCTCCTACGAGCAGTACTTC. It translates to CASSFRGGPSYEQYF.

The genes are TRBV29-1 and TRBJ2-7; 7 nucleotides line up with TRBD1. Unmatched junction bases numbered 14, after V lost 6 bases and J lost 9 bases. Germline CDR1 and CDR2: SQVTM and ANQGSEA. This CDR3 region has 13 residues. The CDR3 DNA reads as TGCAGCGTAACAGGGGTACAGACAGCCTCGCAGTACTTC. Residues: CSVTGVQTASQYF.

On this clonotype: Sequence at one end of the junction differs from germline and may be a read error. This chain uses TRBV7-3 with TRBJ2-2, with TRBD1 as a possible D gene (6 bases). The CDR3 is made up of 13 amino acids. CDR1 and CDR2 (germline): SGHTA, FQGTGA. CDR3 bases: TGTGCCAGCAGTTTAATAGGGGGCGGGGAGCTGTTTTTT. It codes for CASSLIGGGELFF.

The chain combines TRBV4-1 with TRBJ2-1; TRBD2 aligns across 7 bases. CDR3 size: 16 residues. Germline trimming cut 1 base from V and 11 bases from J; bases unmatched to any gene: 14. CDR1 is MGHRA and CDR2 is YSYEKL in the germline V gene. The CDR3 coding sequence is TGCGCCAGCAGCCAAGGATGGACGAGCGGGGCGAATAAGCAGTTCTTC. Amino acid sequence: CASSQGWTSGANKQFF.

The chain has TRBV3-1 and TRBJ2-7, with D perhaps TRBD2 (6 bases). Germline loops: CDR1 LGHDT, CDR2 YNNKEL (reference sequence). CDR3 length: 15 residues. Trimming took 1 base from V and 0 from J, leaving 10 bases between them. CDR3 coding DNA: TGTGCCAGCAGCCAAGGAGTTAGCGGCTCCTACGAGCAGTACTTC. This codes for CASSQGVSGSYEQYF.

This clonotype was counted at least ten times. CDR3 sequence: CASSLGPGGETQYF. CDR3 sequence (DNA): TGCGCCAGCAGCTTGGGTCCAGGGGGAGAGACCCAGTACTTC. This chain joins TRBV5-1 and TRBJ2-5; the match to TRBD1 covers 7 bases. Germline trimming cut 0 bases from V and 4 bases from J; bases unmatched to any gene: 3. The CDR3 loop spans 14 amino acids. Germline assignment: CDR1 SGHRS and CDR2 YFSETQ. Full variable domain (outside the CDR3, taken from reference TRBV5-1 and TRBJ2-5): KAGVTQTPRYLIKTRGQQVTLSCSPISGHRSVSWYQQTPGQGLQFLFEYFSETQRNKGNFPGRFSGRQFSNSRSEMNVSTLELGDSALYLCASSLGPGGETQYFGPGTRLLVL.

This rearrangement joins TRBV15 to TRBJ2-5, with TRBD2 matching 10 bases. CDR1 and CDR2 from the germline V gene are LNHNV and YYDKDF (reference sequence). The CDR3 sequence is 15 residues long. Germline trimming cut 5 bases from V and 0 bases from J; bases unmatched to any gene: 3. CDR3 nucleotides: TGTGCCACCAGCGTAAGCGGGGGGGACCAAGAGACCCAGTACTTC. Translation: CATSVSGGDQETQYF.

Written as DNA, the CDR3 is TGCGCCAGCAGCCAACTCTTCTCTAGGTCAGACAGGTACGAGCAGTACTTC. It specifies CASSQLFSRSDRYEQYF. The chain combines TRBV4-1 with TRBJ2-7, with a weak D call TRBD1 (6 bases). The V end was cut by 2 bases, the J end by 4 bases, with 21 bases between. The V gene's germline CDR1 is MGHRA and CDR2 YSYEKL. The CDR3 length is 17 residues.

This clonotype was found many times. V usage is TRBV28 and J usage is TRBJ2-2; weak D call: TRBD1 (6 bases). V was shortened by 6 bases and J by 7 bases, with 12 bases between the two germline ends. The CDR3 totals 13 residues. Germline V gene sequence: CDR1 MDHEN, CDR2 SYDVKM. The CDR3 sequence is CASRSQGVGELFF. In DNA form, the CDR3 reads TGTGCCAGCAGATCACAGGGTGTCGGGGAGCTGTTTTTT.

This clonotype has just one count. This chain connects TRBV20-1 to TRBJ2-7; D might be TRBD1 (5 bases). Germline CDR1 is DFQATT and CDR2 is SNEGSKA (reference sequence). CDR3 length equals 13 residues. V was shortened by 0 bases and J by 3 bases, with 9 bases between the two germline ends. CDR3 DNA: TGCAGTGCTAGAGATGACAGCGACTACGAGCAGTACTTC. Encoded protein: CSARDDSDYEQYF.

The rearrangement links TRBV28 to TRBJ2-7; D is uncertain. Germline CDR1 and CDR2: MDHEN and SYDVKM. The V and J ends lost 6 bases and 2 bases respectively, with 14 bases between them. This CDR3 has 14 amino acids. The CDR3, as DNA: TGTGCCAGCAGCCCGCCCCAAGGGCCCTACGAGCAGTACTTC. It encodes CASSPPQGPYEQYF.

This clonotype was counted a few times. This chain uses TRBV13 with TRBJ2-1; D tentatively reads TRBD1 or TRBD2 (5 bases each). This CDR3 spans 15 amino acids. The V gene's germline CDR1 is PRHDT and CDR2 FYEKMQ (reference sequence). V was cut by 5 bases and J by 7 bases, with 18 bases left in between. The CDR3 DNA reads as TGTGCCAGCAGCGCCGGGACGATAATTAGTAATGAGCAGTTCTTC. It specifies CASSAGTIISNEQFF. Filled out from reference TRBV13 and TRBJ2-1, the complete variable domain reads AAGVIQSPRHLIKEKRETATLKCYPIPRHDTVYWYQQGPGQDPQFLISFYEKMQSDKGSIPDRFSAQQFSDYHSELNMSSLELGDSALYFCASSAGTIISNEQFFGPGTRLTVL.

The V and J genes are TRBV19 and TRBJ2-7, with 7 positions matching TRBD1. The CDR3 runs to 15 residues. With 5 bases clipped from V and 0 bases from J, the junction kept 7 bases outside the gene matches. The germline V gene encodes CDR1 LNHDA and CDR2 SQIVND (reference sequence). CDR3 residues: CASSLRDRPSYEQYF. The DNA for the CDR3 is TGTGCCAGTAGTCTCCGGGACAGACCCTCCTACGAGCAGTACTTC.

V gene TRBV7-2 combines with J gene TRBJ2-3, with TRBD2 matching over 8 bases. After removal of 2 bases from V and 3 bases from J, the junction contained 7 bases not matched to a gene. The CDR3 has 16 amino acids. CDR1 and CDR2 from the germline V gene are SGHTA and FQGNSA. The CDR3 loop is CASSLSGGLPTDTQYF. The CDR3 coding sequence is TGTGCCAGCAGCTTATCGGGGGGGCTTCCTACAGATACGCAGTATTTT. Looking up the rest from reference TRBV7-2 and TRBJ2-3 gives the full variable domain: GAGVSQSPSNKVTEKGKDVELRCDPISGHTALYWYRQSLGQGLEFLIYFQGNSAPDKSGLPSDRFSAERTGGSVSTLTIQRTQQEDSAVYLCASSLSGGLPTDTQYFGPGTRLTVL.

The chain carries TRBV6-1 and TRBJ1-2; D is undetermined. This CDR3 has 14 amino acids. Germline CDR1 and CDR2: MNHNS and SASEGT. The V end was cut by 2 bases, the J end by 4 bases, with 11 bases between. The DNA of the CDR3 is TGTGCCAGCAGTGAAATAGGCAGGACCTATGGCTACACCTTC. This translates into CASSEIGRTYGYTF.